The 18 T cell receptor beta chains reported below all come from one sample, sequenced in a study of post-analysis software for immune sequencing data. Study-wide findings and caveats: Elevated frequency relative to controls characterized four or five TRBV segments in patients, TRBV5-6, TRBV5-1 and TRBV20-1 among them.

These receptors lack a known antigen. Unique-molecular-identifier-tagged TCR beta cDNA libraries were used. Using its own MiXCR run on the PCR reads, TCRdb lists one record per CDR3 protein. Of 600,000 to 700,000 distinct CDR3 sequences listed, around 64% were seen once; the top ten hold 11%. Sequenced: blood. All receptors derive from a girl aged 2-10 years with multiple sclerosis.

This clonotype was counted only a few times. The chain uses TRBV7-9 and TRBJ2-3; possibly TRBD1 for D (6 bases). From germline, CDR1 is SEHNR and CDR2 FQNEAQ (reference sequence). This CDR3 comprises 14 residues. Between the trimmed V and J ends, which lost 6 bases and 2 bases, there was a span of 12 bases. DNA of the CDR3: TGTGCCAGCAGTGCAGGACAGTACACAGATACGCAGTATTTT. Amino acid sequence: CASSAGQYTDTQYF.

The V and J genes are TRBV4-1 and TRBJ2-6, with 9 bases that match TRBD2. This CDR3 is built from 18 residues. CDR1 and CDR2 (germline): MGHRA, YSYEKL. The J segment lost 0 bases and the V segment lost 4 bases, leaving 7 bases of the junction unmatched. The CDR3 reads CASSRRLAVLSGANVLTF. The CDR3 nucleotides read TGCGCCAGCAGCCGAAGACTAGCGGTTCTCTCTGGGGCCAACGTCCTGACTTTC.

The chain carries TRBV7-6 and TRBJ2-5; 8 nucleotides match TRBD2. The CDR3 covers 15 residues. The germline CDR1 and CDR2 sequences are SGHVS and FNYEAQ. The trim removed 5 bases at V and 4 bases at J, leaving 9 bases unmatched. Written as DNA, the CDR3 is TGTGCCAGCAGCATCAGCGGGGGAGAGATAGAGACCCAGTACTTC. It specifies CASSISGGEIETQYF. The entire variable domain, with the rest obtained from reference TRBV7-6 and TRBJ2-5, is as follows: GAGVSQSPRYKVTKRGQDVALRCDPISGHVSLYWYRQALGQGPEFLTYFNYEAQQDKSGLPNDRFSAERPEGSISTLTIQRTEQRDSAMYRCASSISGGEIETQYFGPGTRLLVL.

The gene calls are TRBV28 and TRBJ2-4; 10 bases are shared with TRBD2. J gave up 13 bases and V 2 bases, and 11 bases lay outside the gene matches. The CDR3 contains 15 residues. CDR1 and CDR2 (germline): MDHEN, SYDVKM. In DNA form, the CDR3 reads TGTGCCAGCAGTTTACCTAGCGGGAGTACGAGTGAGCAGTACTTC. Its protein product is CASSLPSGSTSEQYF.

This chain uses TRBV12-3 or TRBV12-4 with TRBJ2-1, with D perhaps assigned TRBD1 or TRBD2 (6 bases each). V shed 8 bases and J shed 2 bases, with 16 bases lying between them. The CDR3 runs 15 residues. The CDR3: CASGGGSNPYNEQFF. The CDR3 region has the DNA TGTGCCAGCGGAGGGGGTTCAAACCCCTACAATGAGCAGTTCTTC.

The genes are TRBV5-1 and TRBJ2-6, with D perhaps assigned TRBD1 or TRBD2 (5 bases each). Germline CDR1 and CDR2: SGHRS and YFSETQ. CDR3 length equals 19 residues. V was cut by 0 bases and J by 0 bases, with 16 bases left in between. The CDR3 DNA reads as TGCGCCAGCAGCTTGGCCGGGGTTGGACACAGCTCTGGGGCCAACGTCCTGACTTTC. Its translation is CASSLAGVGHSSGANVLTF.

This chain uses TRBV14 with TRBJ2-3; D not resolved. This CDR3 has 16 amino acids. Germline V gene data show CDR1 as SGHDN and CDR2 as FVKESK. Trimming left V 2 bases short and J 3 bases short, with 15 bases between. The CDR3 is CASSQNGQGWTDTQYF. In nucleotides, the CDR3 is TGTGCCAGCAGCCAAAACGGCCAAGGATGGACAGATACGCAGTATTTT.

The chain links TRBV12-3 or TRBV12-4 to TRBJ1-4; TRBD1 matches at 7 bases. The CDR3 covers 13 residues. Trimming removed 8 bases from V and 8 bases from J; junction bases left unmatched: 8. CDR3 in amino acids: CASQNRGREKLFF. CDR3 bases: TGTGCCAGCCAGAACAGGGGTCGGGAAAAACTGTTTTTT.

The J gene is TRBJ2-6, the V gene TRBV7-6; 7 bases line up with TRBD1. This CDR3 contains 17 residues. Trimming cost V 5 bases and J 1 base; bases outside gene matches: 8. Germline lookup yields CDR1 SGHVS and CDR2 FNYEAQ. This chain's CDR3 is CASSPYPQGSGANVLTF. CDR3 DNA sequence: TGTGCCAGCAGCCCGTATCCACAGGGGTCTGGGGCCAACGTCCTGACTTTC.

This clonotype was observed a few times. The chain uses TRBV20-1 and TRBJ2-1; D unresolved. V lost 4 bases to trimming and J lost 4 bases, with 11 bases between them. Germline values: CDR1 DFQATT, CDR2 SNEGSKA (reference sequence). This CDR3 comprises 13 residues. The CDR3 bases are TGCAGTGCTATGAAGGCAGGTTACAATGAGCAGTTCTTC. Protein: CSAMKAGYNEQFF.

The genes are TRBV29-1 and TRBJ2-7; a possible D gene is TRBD2 (5 bases). The germline V gene has CDR1 SQVTM and CDR2 ANQGSEA. Deletions cut 7 bases from V and 5 bases from J, with 15 bases between. This CDR3 has 12 amino acids. DNA of the CDR3: TGCAGCGCTGCGACGGGGAGCAACGAGCAGTACTTC. Protein: CSAATGSNEQYF.

This clonotype was observed a handful of times. V is TRBV9 and J is TRBJ2-3; D possibly corresponds to TRBD2 (5 bases). Germline loops: CDR1 SGDLS, CDR2 YYNGEE. Trimming cost V 0 bases and J 4 bases, with 12 bases left between them. The CDR3 length is 15 residues. DNA of the CDR3: TGTGCCAGCAGCGTAGCGGTAGCGTGGGCAGATACGCAGTATTTT. This codes for CASSVAVAWADTQYF. Combining the CDR3 with reference TRBV9 and TRBJ2-3 gives the whole variable domain DSGVTQTPKHLITATGQRVTLRCSPRSGDLSVYWYQQSLDQGLQFLIQYYNGEERAKGNILERFSAQQFPDLHSELNLSSLELGDSALYFCASSVAVAWADTQYFGPGTRLTVL.

This clonotype was seen a few times. The chain joins TRBV12-3 or TRBV12-4 to TRBJ2-7; possibly TRBD1 for D (6 bases). The CDR3 length is 14 residues. V lost 2 bases to trimming and J lost 4 bases, with 12 bases between them. The CDR3 protein is CASSLKRTAYEQYF. The CDR3 nucleotides read TGTGCCAGCAGTTTAAAGAGGACAGCATACGAGCAGTACTTC.

J is TRBJ1-5 and V is TRBV24-1; TRBD1 is a possible D gene (6 bases). This CDR3 contains 13 residues. Germline-derived CDR1 and CDR2 are KGHDR and SFDVKD. The V gene lost 4 bases and the J gene lost 6 bases, with 9 bases spanning the gap. The CDR3 nucleotides read TGTGCCACCAGTGAAGGGGGGACTCAGCCCCAGCATTTT. Encoded protein: CATSEGGTQPQHF.

This clonotype came up a few times. The chain uses TRBV6-5 and TRBJ1-2; 7 nucleotides align to TRBD1. The CDR3 runs 16 residues. CDR1 is MNHEY, CDR2 SVGAGI, per germline. The ends lost 5 bases at V and 1 base at J; junction bases unmatched: 10. CDR3 protein: CASSRGQPKYNYGYTF. CDR3 coding DNA: TGTGCCAGCAGTAGGGGACAGCCCAAATATAACTATGGCTACACCTTC.

This clonotype appeared a single time. This chain joins TRBV5-5 and TRBJ2-2; no firm D call. Trimming removed 3 bases at V and 2 bases at J, with 14 bases between. The CDR3 has 16 residues. CDR1 is SGHKS and CDR2 is YYEKEE in the germline V gene (reference sequence). DNA of the CDR3: TGTGCCAGCAGCTCCCCGAGAGTCATCAACACCGGGGAGCTGTTTTTT. Translation: CASSSPRVINTGELFF.

The genes are TRBV29-1 and TRBJ1-2; weak D call: TRBD1 (6 bases). CDR3 size: 12 residues. The germline CDR1 and CDR2 sequences are SQVTM and ANQGSEA. V was shortened by 0 bases and J by 8 bases, with 10 bases between the two germline ends. The CDR3 sequence is CSVEDGQLGYTF. The DNA of the CDR3 is TGCAGCGTTGAAGATGGACAGTTGGGCTACACCTTC.

This chain joins TRBV20-1 and TRBJ2-3; 8 bases map to TRBD1. V shed 7 bases, J shed 4 bases, and the junction held 31 bases outside the gene matches. This CDR3 contains 21 residues. Germline lookup yields CDR1 DFQATT and CDR2 SNEGSKA (reference sequence). The CDR3: CSVQGAPLESGANSYADTQYF. DNA of the CDR3: TGCAGTGTCCAGGGGGCCCCGCTCGAATCCGGGGCGAATTCCTACGCAGATACGCAGTATTTT.